This T cell receptor beta chain originates from a study of CD8+CD57+ T cells in acquired aplastic anemia. The overall study: Healthy donor CD4+ samples were sequenced to a depth that averaged about 10.8 million reads.

This clonotype was found many times. Antigen: not known. Trimming shortened V by 3 bases and J by 2 bases, and 8 bases separated the two germline ends. Germline V gene data show CDR1 as SGHNT and CDR2 as YYREEE (reference sequence). The CDR3 has 13 amino acids. Findings of the study overall: Patients and controls were not found to differ significantly in CD8+ Simpson's diversity.

The template used for profiling TCR beta VDJ and CDR3 was genomic DNA. TCRdb itself ran the reads through MiXCR, one entry per CDR3 protein. Of 200,000 to 250,000 distinct CDR3 sequences in the sample, 30% to 35% are singletons; the top ten hold roughly 1.1%. This receptor was obtained from a human donor in good health, serving as a control. The sequenced sample was sorted CD4+, CD8+, or CD8+CD57+ T cells (not recorded which) from PBMCs. The chain recombines TRBV5-4 with TRBJ1-2, with D unclear. CDR3 region: CASSSPDNYGYTF. The DNA for the CDR3 is TGTGCCAGCAGCTCACCGGACAACTATGGCTACACCTTC.